This entry describes one TCR beta chain. Its antigen remains undetermined. The sample originates from a study of monozygotic twins with inflammatory bowel disease (dated by TCRdb to between 2018 and 2020). For the study in its entirety: The full study comprised some 30 monozygotic twin pairs: nine German pairs (four IBD-concordant, five IBD-discordant) and 19 IBD-discordant Danish pairs. Within discordant pairs, disease-associated traits were sought mainly by comparing IBD patients with their genetically identical healthy co-twins. Each individual had, on average, about 151 000 unique TCRalpha sequences and 181 000 unique TCRbeta sequences available for analysis. What the authors observed across the whole study: Fewer clonotypes were shared with other individuals by IBD patients than by healthy twins, most markedly in patients showing signs of disease activity. The results gave no support for a single strong signal or clonotype linked to IBD. A decrease in TCRbeta repertoire diversity, as measured by inverse Simpson index, was observed in IBD patients compared with their healthy co-twins. The analysis was unable to tell apart different T cell subtypes. Repertoire similarity did not differ between concordant and discordant twins, which could be due to limited statistical power. Because patients were on differing immunosuppressive treatments, the repertoires may have picked up extra background noise and inter-individual variability.

Library method: 5' RACE. For each TCR library, approximately 3,700 ng of total RNA was used. For each sample, cDNA synthesis was carried out in eight separate reactions using SMARTScribe reverse transcriptase. During cDNA synthesis, unique molecular identifiers containing a 6-nucleotide sample barcode were introduced by template switching. Two nested PCRs of about 16 and 10 cycles amplified the TCRalpha and TCRbeta cDNA, and bead purification followed each PCR. Before amplification, the cDNA was treated with uracil DNA-glycosylase and purified using the QIAquick PCR purification kit. In the second PCR, Illumina TruSeq-compatible adapters and sample-specific barcodes were added. TapeStation and Qubit were used to check library quality and concentration, and 5 ng of each library was pooled. Sequencing of pooled libraries was carried out on an Illumina HiSeq2500 single-index Rapid Run using 2 x 100 bp reads and custom sequencing primers. For the original study's pipeline: PCR and sequencing errors were corrected by UMI-based consensus assembly using MiGEC version 1.2.6. MiXCR version 2.1.1 was used for V(D)J alignment, clonotype assembly and CDR3 extraction. Gene usage, clonotype sharing and MAIT/NKT TCR abundance were normalised by analysing the top 1000, 10 000 and 20 000 clonotypes per sample. After downsampling to 27 000 UMIs, diversity was calculated as the inverse Simpson index using the vegan R package. Paired Mann-Whitney U tests were applied to discordant twin pairs, and Benjamini-Hochberg correction was used for multiple testing. Through TCRdb reprocessing, the reads give one entry per CDR3 protein sequence; DNA is omitted. None of the V and J calls come from the authors' own analysis; TCRdb made them. The data table for this sample lists about 99,000 distinct CDR3 sequences. The ten biggest clones cover less than 2% of the sample.

CDR1 is given as DFQATT and CDR2 as SNEGSKA, both from the germline V gene (reference sequence). Its CDR3 holds 16 amino acids, cysteine through phenylalanine. No DNA is given. From each donor, an approximately 2.4 ml peripheral blood sample was collected into PAXgene tubes and kept at -80 degrees C. Without any T cell sorting, total RNA was extracted from whole blood using the PAXgene blood miRNA kit on an automated QIAcube. Peripheral blood from monozygotic twin pairs, either concordant or discordant for inflammatory bowel disease, underwent deep TCRalpha and TCRbeta repertoire profiling that used unique molecular barcoding. Smoking habits were recorded for all twin pairs, and individuals were classified as current, former or never smokers.

This TCR came from a human donor with ulcerative colitis or Crohn's disease, or a healthy co-twin of an affected twin (not recorded which). The sample taken for sequencing was blood. The chain couples TRBV20-1 to TRBJ1-6; the TRBD1 assignment by TCRdb is unverifiable without DNA. The CDR3 has the sequence CSARTGTGIYNSPLHF.